The 19 T cell receptor beta chains reported below all come from one sample, sequenced in a study of identical twins. MiXCR, applied by TCRdb to the 5' RACE reads, yields one record per CDR3 protein. The profile shows approximately 500,000 distinct CDR3 sequences, 13% to 15% of them singletons. A further study also used this sample, focusing on yellow fever vaccine responses in identical twins.

Source material: CD4+ T cells sorted from blood. The source is a woman between 18 and 29 years old in good health.

This clonotype came up many times. The chain is built from TRBV12-3 or TRBV12-4 and TRBJ1-2, with D possibly matching TRBD1 (5 bases). This CDR3 comprises 14 residues. The germline V and J ends were trimmed by 5 bases and 4 bases, with 14 bases remaining between them. The CDR3 is CASSQGLSAYGYTF. DNA for the CDR3: TGTGCCAGCAGTCAGGGACTTAGTGCCTATGGCTACACCTTC.

The table lists this clonotype with a few counts. CDR3 sequence reads: CASSKGTSVSEQYF. The CDR3 nucleotides are TGTGCCAGCAGCAAAGGGACTAGCGTTTCCGAGCAGTACTTC. V usage is TRBV13 and J usage is TRBJ2-7, with 10 bases lining up with TRBD2. The V gene's germline CDR1 is PRHDT and CDR2 FYEKMQ (reference sequence). The V and J ends lost 5 bases and 6 bases, in that order; junction bases with no gene match: 7. The CDR3 has 14 residues. The full variable domain, completed using reference TRBV13 and TRBJ2-7, is AAGVIQSPRHLIKEKRETATLKCYPIPRHDTVYWYQQGPGQDPQFLISFYEKMQSDKGSIPDRFSAQQFSDYHSELNMSSLELGDSALYFCASSKGTSVSEQYFGPGTRLTVT.

This clonotype was picked up many times. The chain carries TRBV12-3 or TRBV12-4 and TRBJ1-1; no reliable D call. V lost 2 bases and J lost 3, with 13 bases in between. The CDR3 is 15 residues long. The CDR3 sequence is CASSLNSVGYTEAFF. The CDR3 DNA sequence: TGTGCCAGCAGTTTAAATTCGGTGGGGTACACTGAAGCTTTCTTT.

This clonotype has more than one count but fewer than ten. The rearrangement uses TRBV11-2 and TRBJ1-6; no firm D call. The CDR3 extends over 13 amino acids. Deletions cut 2 bases from V and 7 bases from J, with 6 bases between. The germline V gene has CDR1 SGHAT and CDR2 FQNNGV. The CDR3 DNA is TGTGCCAGCAGCTTAAAGTTGAATTCACCCCTCCACTTT. Its protein product is CASSLKLNSPLHF.

This clonotype occurred a few times. This chain joins TRBV5-1 and TRBJ2-1; either TRBD1 or TRBD2 may fit D (6 bases each). V was clipped by 4 bases and J by 2 bases, with 7 bases between them. This CDR3 contains 13 residues. Germline loops: CDR1 SGHRS, CDR2 YFSETQ. In DNA, the CDR3 is TGCGCCAGCAGCGGGGGGCCCTACAATGAGCAGTTCTTC. This sequence encodes CASSGGPYNEQFF.

CDR3 in amino acids: CATSVYDNEQFF. CDR3 nucleotides: TGTGCCACCAGTGTGTACGACAATGAGCAGTTCTTC. The V call is TRBV24-1, the J call TRBJ2-1; D call uncertain. Germline assignment: CDR1 KGHDR and CDR2 SFDVKD. V lost 5 bases and J 5 bases, leaving 6 bases between the germline ends. There are 12 residues in the CDR3.

V is TRBV29-1 and J is TRBJ2-3; D call uncertain. Germline loops: CDR1 SQVTM, CDR2 ANQGSEA. The CDR3 is made up of 14 amino acids. V dropped 4 bases and J dropped 4 bases, with 15 bases sitting between them. The CDR3 loop is CSVGPSTKSDTQYF. The DNA for the CDR3 is TGCAGCGTTGGCCCCTCTACAAAATCAGATACGCAGTATTTT.

Only a few counts were recorded for this clonotype. CDR3 sequence: CASSPTHGNQPQHF. The CDR3 DNA sequence: TGTGCCAGCAGTCCGACCCACGGCAATCAGCCCCAGCATTTT. J is TRBJ1-5 and V is TRBV28; D not certain. The CDR3 length is 14 residues. The germline CDR1 and CDR2 sequences are MDHEN and SYDVKM. V shed 5 bases and J shed 2 bases, with 10 bases lying between them.

In its sample, this clonotype was seen a few times. The V call is TRBV6-5, the J call TRBJ2-3, with TRBD2 matching over 13 bases. V gave up 0 bases and J gave up 6 bases; unmatched junction bases: 9. CDR3 length: 18 residues. The germline V gene has CDR1 MNHEY and CDR2 SVGAGI. CDR3 residues: CASSYSRILAGGPDTQYF. CDR3 nucleotide sequence: TGTGCCAGCAGTTACTCGCGAATACTAGCGGGGGGGCCTGATACGCAGTATTTT.

The table lists this clonotype with a few counts. The rearrangement joins TRBV10-3 to TRBJ2-3, with 13 bases that match TRBD2. The CDR3 spans 15 residues. CDR1 is ENHRY, CDR2 SYGVKD, per germline. Trimming at V came to 4 bases and at J to 3 bases, leaving 1 base not matched to a gene. This CDR3 is CAISVLAGGTDTQYF. CDR3 in DNA: TGTGCCATCAGTGTACTAGCGGGGGGGACAGATACGCAGTATTTT.

This clonotype was recorded at least ten times. The chain has TRBV12-3 or TRBV12-4 and TRBJ2-1; weak D call: TRBD1 (5 bases). The CDR3 has 15 amino acids. V lost 3 bases, J lost 10 bases, and 19 bases lay in between. The CDR3 is CASSFSGVRVEEQFF. The CDR3 nucleotides read TGTGCCAGCAGTTTTTCCGGCGTCAGGGTGGAGGAGCAGTTCTTC.

The CDR3 loop reads CASSSRAPWEQFF. The CDR3 DNA follows: TGCGCCAGCAGCTCTCGGGCCCCATGGGAGCAGTTCTTC. This chain joins TRBV5-1 and TRBJ2-1; D unclear. The CDR3 has 13 amino acids. CDR1 is SGHRS and CDR2 is YFSETQ in the germline V gene. V was clipped by 3 bases and J by 10 bases, with 14 bases between them.

This clonotype showed up many times. The CDR3 DNA sequence: TGCAGTGCTAGAGCTGAGCCGGGCCAGGGAGGCTACACCTTC. It yields the protein CSARAEPGQGGYTF. V gene TRBV20-1 combines with J gene TRBJ1-2; D perhaps matches TRBD1 (5 bases). The CDR3 totals 14 residues. Germline lookup yields CDR1 DFQATT and CDR2 SNEGSKA (reference sequence). The V and J ends lost 1 base and 8 bases respectively, with 17 bases between them.

In its sample, this clonotype was seen a few times. V is TRBV7-2 and J is TRBJ2-1; D gene ambiguous. This CDR3 has 16 amino acids. Germline lookup yields CDR1 SGHTA and CDR2 FQGNSA. Trimming cost V 2 bases and J 0 bases, with 11 bases left between them. In DNA form, the CDR3 reads TGTGCCAGCAGCTTATTCAACGGTAACTCCTACAATGAGCAGTTCTTC. This codes for CASSLFNGNSYNEQFF.

This clonotype was recorded only once. This sequence joins TRBV6-4 and TRBJ2-1; TRBD1 might be the D (5 bases). Per the germline V gene, CDR1 is MRHNA and CDR2 is SNTAGT. The CDR3 runs to 15 residues. V dropped 3 bases and J dropped 0 bases, with 9 bases sitting between them. Written as DNA, the CDR3 is TGTGCCAGCAGTGAAAAGGGGTACTCCTACAATGAGCAGTTCTTC. Its protein is CASSEKGYSYNEQFF.

The chain is built from TRBV28 and TRBJ2-5; maybe TRBD2 (6 bases). Germline-derived CDR1 and CDR2 are MDHEN and SYDVKM. The CDR3 sequence is 14 residues long. Trimming cost V 6 bases and J 5 bases, with 16 bases left between them. As DNA, the CDR3 is TGTGCCAGCAGATCCTCCGATGGGAGGGAGACCCAGTACTTC. Protein: CASRSSDGRETQYF.

The chain has TRBV2 and TRBJ1-5; D is undetermined. There are 14 residues in the CDR3. V shed 7 bases and J shed 0 bases, with 10 bases lying between them. The germline V gene encodes CDR1 SNHLY and CDR2 FYNNEI. The CDR3 loop reads CASNQDGSNQPQHF. The CDR3 DNA is TGTGCCAGCAATCAGGACGGTAGCAATCAGCCCCAGCATTTT.

This clonotype was detected only a few times. The gene calls are TRBV20-1 and TRBJ2-7, with D tentatively TRBD1 (5 bases). The CDR3 is 12 amino acids. Germline V gene sequence: CDR1 DFQATT, CDR2 SNEGSKA (reference sequence). With 2 bases removed from V and 3 bases from J, the gap between germline ends came to 8 bases. CDR3 sequence: CSARRQGYEQYF. The CDR3 DNA reads as TGCAGTGCTAGAAGGCAGGGCTACGAGCAGTACTTC.

This clonotype was counted only a few times. This rearrangement joins TRBV4-1 to TRBJ1-6; D is uncertain. The germline CDR1 and CDR2 sequences are MGHRA and YSYEKL. The CDR3 is 18 amino acids. Trimming cost V 0 bases and J 14 bases, with 26 bases left between them. CDR3 sequence (DNA): TGCGCCAGCAGCCAAGACCGACGGGCGGAGGACCCCCCCGGGACCCTCCACTTT. Residues: CASSQDRRAEDPPGTLHF.